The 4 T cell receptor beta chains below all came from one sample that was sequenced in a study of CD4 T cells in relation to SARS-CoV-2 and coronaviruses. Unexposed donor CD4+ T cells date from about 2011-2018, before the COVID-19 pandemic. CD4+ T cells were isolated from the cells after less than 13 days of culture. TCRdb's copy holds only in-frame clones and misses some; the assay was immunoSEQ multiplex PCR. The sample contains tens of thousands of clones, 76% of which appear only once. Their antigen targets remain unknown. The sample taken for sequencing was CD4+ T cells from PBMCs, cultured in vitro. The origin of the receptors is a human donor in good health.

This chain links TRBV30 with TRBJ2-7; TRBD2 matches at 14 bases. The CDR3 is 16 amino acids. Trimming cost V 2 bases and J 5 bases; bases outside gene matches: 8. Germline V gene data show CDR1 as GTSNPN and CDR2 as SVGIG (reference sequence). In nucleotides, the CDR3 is TGTGCCTGGAGTACCCCGGGACTAGCGGGAGTAAACGAGCAGTACTTC. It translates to CAWSTPGLAGVNEQYF. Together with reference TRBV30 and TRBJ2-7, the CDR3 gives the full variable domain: SQTIHQWPATLVQPVGSPLSLECTVEGTSNPNLYWYRQAAGRGLQLLFYSVGIGQISSEVPQNLSASRPQDRQFILSSKKLLLSDSGFYLCAWSTPGLAGVNEQYFGPGTRLTVT.

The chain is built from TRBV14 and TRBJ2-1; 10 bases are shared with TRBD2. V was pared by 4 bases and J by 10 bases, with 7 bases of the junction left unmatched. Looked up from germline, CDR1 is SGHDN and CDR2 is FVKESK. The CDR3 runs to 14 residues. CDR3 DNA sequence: TGTGCCAGCAGCCCGTCTAGCGGGAGCTGGGAGCAGTTCTTC. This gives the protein CASSPSSGSWEQFF.

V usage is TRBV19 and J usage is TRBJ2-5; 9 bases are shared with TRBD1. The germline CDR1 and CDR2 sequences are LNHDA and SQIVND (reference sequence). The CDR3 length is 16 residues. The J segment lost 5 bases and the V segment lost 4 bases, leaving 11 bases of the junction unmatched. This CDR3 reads CASSTPGTGPSETQYF. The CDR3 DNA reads TGTGCCAGTAGTACCCCCGGGACAGGGCCCTCGGAGACCCAGTACTTC. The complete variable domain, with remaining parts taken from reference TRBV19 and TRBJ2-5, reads DGGITQSPKYLFRKEGQNVTLSCEQNLNHDAMYWYRQDPGQGLRLIYYSQIVNDFQKGDIAEGYSVSREKKESFPLTVTSAQKNPTAFYLCASSTPGTGPSETQYFGPGTRLLVL.

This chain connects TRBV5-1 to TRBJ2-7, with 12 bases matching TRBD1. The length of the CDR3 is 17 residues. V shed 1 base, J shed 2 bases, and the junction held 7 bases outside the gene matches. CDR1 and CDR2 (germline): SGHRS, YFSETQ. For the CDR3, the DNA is TGCGCCAGCAGCTTGAAGACCGGGACAGGGGGCGCCTACGAGCAGTACTTC. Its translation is CASSLKTGTGGAYEQYF.